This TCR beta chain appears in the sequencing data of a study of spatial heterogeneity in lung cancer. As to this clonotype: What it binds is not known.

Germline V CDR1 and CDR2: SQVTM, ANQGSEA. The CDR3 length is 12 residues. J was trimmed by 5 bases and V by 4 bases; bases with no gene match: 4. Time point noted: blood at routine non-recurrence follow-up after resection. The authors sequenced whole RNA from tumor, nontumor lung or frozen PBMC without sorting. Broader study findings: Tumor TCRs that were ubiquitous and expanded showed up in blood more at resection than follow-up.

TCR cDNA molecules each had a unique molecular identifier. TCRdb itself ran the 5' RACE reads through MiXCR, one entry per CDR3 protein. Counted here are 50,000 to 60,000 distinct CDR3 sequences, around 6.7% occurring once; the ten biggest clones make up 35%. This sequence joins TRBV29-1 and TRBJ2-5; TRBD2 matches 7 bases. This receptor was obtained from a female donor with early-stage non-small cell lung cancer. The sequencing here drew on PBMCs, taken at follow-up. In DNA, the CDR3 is TGCAGCGTTGTGGGACTACCGGAGACCCAGTACTTC. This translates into CSVVGLPETQYF.